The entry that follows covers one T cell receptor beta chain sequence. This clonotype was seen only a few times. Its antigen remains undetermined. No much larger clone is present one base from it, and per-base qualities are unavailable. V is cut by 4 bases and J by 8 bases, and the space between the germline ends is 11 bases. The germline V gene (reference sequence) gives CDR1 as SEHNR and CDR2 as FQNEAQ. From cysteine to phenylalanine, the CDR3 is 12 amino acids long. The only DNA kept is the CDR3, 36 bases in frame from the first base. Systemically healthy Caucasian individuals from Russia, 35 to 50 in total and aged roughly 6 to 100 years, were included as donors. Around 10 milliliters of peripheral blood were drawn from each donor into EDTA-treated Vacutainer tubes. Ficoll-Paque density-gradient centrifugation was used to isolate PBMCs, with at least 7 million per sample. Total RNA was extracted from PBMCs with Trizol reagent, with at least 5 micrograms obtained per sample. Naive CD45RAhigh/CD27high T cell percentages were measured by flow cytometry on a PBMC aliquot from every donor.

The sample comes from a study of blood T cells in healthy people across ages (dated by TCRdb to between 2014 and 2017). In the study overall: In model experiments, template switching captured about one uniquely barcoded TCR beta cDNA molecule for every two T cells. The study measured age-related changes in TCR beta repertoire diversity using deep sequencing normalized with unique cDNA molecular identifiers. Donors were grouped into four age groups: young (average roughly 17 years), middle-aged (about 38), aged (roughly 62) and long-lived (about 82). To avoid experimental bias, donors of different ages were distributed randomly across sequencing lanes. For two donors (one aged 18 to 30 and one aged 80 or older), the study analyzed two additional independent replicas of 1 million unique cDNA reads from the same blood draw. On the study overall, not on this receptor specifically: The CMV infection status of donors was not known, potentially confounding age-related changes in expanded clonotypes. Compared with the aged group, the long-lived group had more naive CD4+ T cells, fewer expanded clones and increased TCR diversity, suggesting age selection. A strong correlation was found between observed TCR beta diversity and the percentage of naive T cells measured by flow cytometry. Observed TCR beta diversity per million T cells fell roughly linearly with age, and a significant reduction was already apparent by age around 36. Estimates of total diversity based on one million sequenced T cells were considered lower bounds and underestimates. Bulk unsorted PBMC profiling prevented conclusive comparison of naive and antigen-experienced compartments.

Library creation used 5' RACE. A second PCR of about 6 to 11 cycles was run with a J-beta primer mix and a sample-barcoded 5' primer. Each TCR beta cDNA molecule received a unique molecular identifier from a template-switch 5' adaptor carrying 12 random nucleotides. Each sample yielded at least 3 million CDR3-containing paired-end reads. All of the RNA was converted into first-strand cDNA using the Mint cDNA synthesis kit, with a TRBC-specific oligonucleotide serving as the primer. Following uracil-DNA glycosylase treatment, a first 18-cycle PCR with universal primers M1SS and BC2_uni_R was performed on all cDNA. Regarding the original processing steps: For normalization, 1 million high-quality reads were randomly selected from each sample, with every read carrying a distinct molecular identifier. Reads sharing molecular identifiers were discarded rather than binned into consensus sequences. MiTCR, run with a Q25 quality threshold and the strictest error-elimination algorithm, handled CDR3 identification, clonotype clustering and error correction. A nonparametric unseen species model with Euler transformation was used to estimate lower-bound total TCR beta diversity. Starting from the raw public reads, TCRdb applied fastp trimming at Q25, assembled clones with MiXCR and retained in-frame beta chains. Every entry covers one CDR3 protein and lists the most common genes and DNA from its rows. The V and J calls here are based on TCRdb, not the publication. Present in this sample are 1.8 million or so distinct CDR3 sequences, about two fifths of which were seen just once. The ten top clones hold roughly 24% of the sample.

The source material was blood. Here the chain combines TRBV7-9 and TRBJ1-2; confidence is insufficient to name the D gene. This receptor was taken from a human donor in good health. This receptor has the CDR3 CASSSQNEGYTF. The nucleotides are TGTGCCAGCAGCTCACAGAATGAGGGCTACACCTTC.